Below, 32 T cell receptor beta chains from the same sample are listed, as sequenced in a study of blood T cell repertoires in COVID-19. The data were produced by immunoSEQ multiplex PCR, yet TCRdb's version contains in-frame clones alone and is incomplete. This table holds some 260,000 clones, roughly 90% found once. Sequences were obtained from peripheral blood. The origin of the receptors is a human donor in a cohort sampled during active COVID-19.

This clone was seen once. The chain joins TRBV3-1 (or the pseudogene TRBV3-2) to TRBJ2-1; D may be TRBD1 (5 bases). The V gene's germline CDR1 is LGHDT and CDR2 YNNKEL (reference sequence). V lost 4 bases, J lost 0 bases, and 13 bases lay in between. The CDR3 contains 16 residues. DNA for the CDR3: TGTGCCAGCAGCCTTACGACAGCCAGCTCCTACAATGAGCAGTTCTTC. Translated: CASSLTTASSYNEQFF.

The V call is TRBV7-9, the J call TRBJ1-1; 10 positions agree with TRBD1. The CDR3 has 15 amino acids. CDR1 is SEHNR and CDR2 is FQNEAQ in the germline V gene (reference sequence). Trimming took 3 bases from V and 0 from J; bases not matched to a gene: 1. This CDR3 reads CASSLGQGLNTEAFF. The DNA of the CDR3 is TGTGCCAGCAGCTTGGGACAGGGGTTGAACACTGAAGCTTTCTTT.

This clone is a singleton in its sample. This chain uses TRBV6-5 with TRBJ1-1; D is perhaps TRBD1 (6 bases). This CDR3 is built from 14 residues. V dropped 8 bases and J dropped 5 bases, with 18 bases sitting between them. Germline loops: CDR1 MNHEY, CDR2 SVGAGI. Written as DNA, the CDR3 is TGTGCCAGCGCTAGGGAGGGGGTAGGGACTGAAGCTTTCTTT. It translates to CASAREGVGTEAFF.

The V call is TRBV2, the J call TRBJ1-2; D gene unclear. The CDR3 has 13 residues. V was shortened by 6 bases and J by 1 base, with 9 bases between the two germline ends. Germline V CDR1 and CDR2: SNHLY, FYNNEI. CDR3 region: CASSLEVNYGYTF. For the CDR3, the DNA is TGTGCCAGCAGCTTAGAAGTTAACTATGGCTACACCTTC.

J is TRBJ2-2 and V is TRBV2; TRBD1 matches at 7 bases. Germline V gene data show CDR1 as SNHLY and CDR2 as FYNNEI. V lost 7 bases, J lost 6 bases, and 8 bases stayed unmatched. CDR3 length: 14 amino acids. The CDR3 coding sequence is TGTGCCAGCATCAAAGGACAGGTTCCCGGGGAGCTGTTTTTT. Amino acids: CASIKGQVPGELFF.

This chain links TRBV2 with TRBJ2-1; D is perhaps TRBD1 (6 bases). Germline lookup yields CDR1 SNHLY and CDR2 FYNNEI. CDR3 length: 16 amino acids. Between the trimmed V and J ends, which lost 6 bases and 1 base, there was a span of 16 bases. The CDR3 here is CASRPQGLGSYNEQFF. The CDR3 DNA is TGTGCCAGCAGACCACAGGGTCTGGGTTCCTACAATGAGCAGTTCTTC.

This clone was detected only once. The V and J genes are TRBV2 and TRBJ2-7; 7 bases line up with TRBD1. V was clipped by 6 bases and J by 3 bases; unmatched bases: 2. Germline V gene data show CDR1 as SNHLY and CDR2 as FYNNEI. This CDR3 contains 12 residues. The CDR3 nucleotides are TGTGCCAGCAGACAGGGGTTCTACGAGCAGTACTTC. Its translation: CASRQGFYEQYF.

The chain recombines TRBV4-1 with TRBJ1-4, with D perhaps TRBD1 (5 bases). Germline assignment: CDR1 MGHRA and CDR2 YSYEKL. V lost 3 bases to trimming and J lost 4 bases, with 12 bases between them. CDR3 length: 15 amino acids. Written as DNA, the CDR3 is TGCGCCAGCAGCCAGCTTCTCGGGGGTAATGAAAAACTGTTTTTT. Protein sequence: CASSQLLGGNEKLFF.

V and J are TRBV3-1 (or the pseudogene TRBV3-2) and TRBJ1-5, with unresolved D. Trimming pared 0 bases from V and 3 bases from J, leaving 12 bases between. CDR1 and CDR2 (germline): LGHDT, YNNKEL (reference sequence). This CDR3 region has 16 residues. The CDR3 coding sequence is TGTGCCAGCAGCCAAGACCGGGGAGGTGCCAATCAGCCCCAGCATTTT. The encoded protein is CASSQDRGGANQPQHF.

Comments on this clone: The sample contains more than one DNA sequence encoding this CDR3. Written as DNA, the CDR3 is TGTGCCAGCTCACCACCGGGGGGTGAGCAGTACTTC. This gives the protein CASSPPGGEQYF. V usage is TRBV18 and J usage is TRBJ2-7, with a weak D call TRBD2 (6 bases). This CDR3 spans 12 amino acids. Germline lookup yields CDR1 KGHSH and CDR2 LQKENI. The V end lost 0 bases, the J end lost 7 bases, and 7 bases lay between the germline ends.

The chain combines TRBV30 with TRBJ2-7; 12 nucleotides match TRBD2. Trimming took 1 base from V and 2 from J; bases not matched to a gene: 9. Germline V gives CDR1 GTSNPN, CDR2 SVGIG (reference sequence). The CDR3 runs to 17 residues. The CDR3 loop reads CAWSGLLPSGRAYEQYF. DNA for the CDR3: TGTGCCTGGAGTGGACTCCTTCCTAGCGGGAGGGCCTACGAGCAGTACTTC.

This rearrangement joins TRBV7-2 to TRBJ1-2; the D is unclear. This CDR3 has 8 residues. V was trimmed by 8 bases and J by 13 bases, leaving 8 bases between them. The germline V gene has CDR1 SGHTA and CDR2 FQGNSA. CDR3 in DNA: TGTGCCAGCCCAAAATTCACCTTC. The encoded protein is CASPKFTF.

The chain combines TRBV29-1 with TRBJ1-1; TRBD1 might be the D (6 bases). CDR1 and CDR2 (germline): SQVTM, ANQGSEA. The CDR3 runs 11 residues. The DNA for the CDR3 is TGCGGGGGGGCAGTCAACACTGAAGCTTTCTTT. It translates to CGGAVNTEAFF.

J is TRBJ2-7 and V is TRBV6-6; TRBD1 is a possible D gene (5 bases). Germline loops: CDR1 MNHNY, CDR2 SVGAGI (reference sequence). This CDR3 region has 15 residues. V was clipped by 0 bases and J by 3 bases, with 12 bases between them. CDR3 nucleotide sequence: TGTGCCAGCAGTTACTCGACATCACAGGACTACGAGCAGTACTTC. Amino acid sequence: CASSYSTSQDYEQYF.

This clone was seen just once. V usage is TRBV27 and J usage is TRBJ2-6, with 8 bases matching TRBD1. Losses at the gene ends were 8 bases for V and 0 bases for J; bases not matched to a gene: 12. Looked up from germline, CDR1 is MNHEY and CDR2 is SMNVEV (reference sequence). The CDR3 sequence is 18 residues long. The DNA for the CDR3 is TGTGCCAGCGGGGGGTGGACAGGGTCCCCCTCTGGGGCCAACGTCCTGACTTTC. Protein: CASGGWTGSPSGANVLTF.

The chain joins TRBV9 to TRBJ1-1; D gene ambiguous. The CDR3 extends over 15 amino acids. The V end was cut by 2 bases, the J end by 4 bases, with 15 bases between. CDR1 SGDLS and CDR2 YYNGEE come from the germline V gene. The CDR3: CASSVKAGEGTEAFF. The CDR3 DNA reads as TGTGCCAGCAGCGTCAAGGCCGGGGAGGGCACTGAAGCTTTCTTT.

This rearrangement joins TRBV14 to TRBJ1-2, with a tentative D call TRBD1 (6 bases). This CDR3 is built from 14 residues. CDR1 is SGHDN, CDR2 FVKESK, per germline. V lost 1 base and J lost 8, with 14 bases in between. CDR3 nucleotide sequence: TGTGCCAGCAGCCAAGTTAGACAGGCGGCGGGCTACACCTTC. Translating gives CASSQVRQAAGYTF.

The chain employs TRBV2 and TRBJ1-2; possible D gene TRBD1, 6 bases. The CDR3 totals 13 residues. Germline V gives CDR1 SNHLY, CDR2 FYNNEI. The V end was cut by 6 bases, the J end by 5 bases, with 13 bases between. The CDR3: CASSEGEFYGYTF. In DNA form, the CDR3 reads TGTGCCAGCAGCGAGGGGGAATTTTATGGCTACACCTTC. The full variable domain, rest sourced from reference TRBV2 and TRBJ1-2, is EPEVTQTPSHQVTQMGQEVILRCVPISNHLYFYWYRQILGQKVEFLVSFYNNEISEKSEIFDDQFSVERPDGSNFTLKIRSTKLEDSAMYFCASSEGEFYGYTFGSGTRLTVV.

This chain links TRBV4-3 with TRBJ1-2; tentatively, D is TRBD1 (6 bases). Germline-derived CDR1 and CDR2 are LGHNA and YSLEER. The CDR3 loop spans 16 amino acids. Trimming took 5 bases from V and 8 from J, leaving 24 bases between them. In nucleotides, the CDR3 is TGCGCCAGCAGCGCCCGCAGACAGGTGCCCGGGGGGGGCTACACCTTC. The encoded protein is CASSARRQVPGGGYTF.

The chain links TRBV7-3 to TRBJ1-1; TRBD1 aligns across 9 bases. This CDR3 has 15 residues. Germline CDR1 and CDR2: SGHTA and FQGTGA. V shed 7 bases, J shed 2 bases, and the junction held 8 bases outside the gene matches. The CDR3 sequence is CASTLGDRVNTEAFF. The CDR3, as DNA: TGTGCCAGCACCTTGGGGGACAGGGTTAACACTGAAGCTTTCTTT.

This chain uses TRBV19 with TRBJ1-2; maybe TRBD1 (6 bases). V was pared by 8 bases and J by 2 bases, with 18 bases between. CDR3 size: 15 residues. Germline loops: CDR1 LNHDA, CDR2 SQIVND (reference sequence). The CDR3 here is CASRSDPGHNYGYTF. The CDR3 coding sequence is TGTGCCAGTCGATCGGACCCGGGACACAACTATGGCTACACCTTC.

In this sample, this clone turned up a few times. V gene TRBV27 combines with J gene TRBJ1-6, with TRBD1 as a possible D gene (6 bases). V was clipped by 3 bases and J by 12 bases, with 9 bases between them. CDR1 MNHEY and CDR2 SMNVEV come from the germline V gene (reference sequence). This CDR3 has 12 amino acids. The CDR3 bases are TGTGCCAGCAGTTTTCTAGGGGGACCCCTCCACTTT. Protein: CASSFLGGPLHF.

The chain carries TRBV2 and TRBJ1-2; 7 bases are shared with TRBD1. The ends lost 5 bases at V and 5 bases at J; junction bases unmatched: 8. Germline loops: CDR1 SNHLY, CDR2 FYNNEI. The CDR3 contains 14 residues. CDR3 nucleotide sequence: TGTGCCAGCAGTTACCAGGGGGTAGAGTATGGCTACACCTTC. Protein sequence: CASSYQGVEYGYTF.

With regard to this clone: The junction and the germline gene differ at one end; a read error may be behind it. The chain recombines TRBV7-7 with TRBJ2-5, with 12 bases matching TRBD2. Per germline, CDR1 SSHAT and CDR2 FNYEAQ (reference sequence). The CDR3 has 16 residues. The chain's CDR3 is CASSPGLAGSQETQYF. The CDR3 DNA reads as TGTGCTAGCAGCCCGGGACTAGCGGGTTCCCAAGAGACCCAGTACTTC. The complete variable domain, with remaining parts taken from reference TRBV7-7 and TRBJ2-5, reads GAGVSQSPRYKVTKRGQDVTLRCDPISSHATLYWYQQALGQGPEFLTYFNYEAQPDKSGLPSDRFSAERPEGSISTLTIQRTEQRDSAMYRCASSPGLAGSQETQYFGPGTRLLVL.

The V and J genes are TRBV28 and TRBJ1-4, with a weak D call TRBD1 (6 bases). The CDR3 totals 16 residues. Trimming removed 2 bases at V and 8 bases at J, with 18 bases between. Germline V gene lookup returns CDR1 MDHEN and CDR2 SYDVKM. The CDR3 region is CASSLAGEGVGEKLFF. In DNA, the CDR3 is TGTGCCAGCAGTTTAGCAGGGGAGGGGGTTGGGGAAAAACTGTTTTTT. The complete variable domain, with remaining parts taken from reference TRBV28 and TRBJ1-4, reads DVKVTQSSRYLVKRTGEKVFLECVQDMDHENMFWYRQDPGLGLRLIYFSYDVKMKEKGDIPEGYSVSREKKERFSLILESASTNQTSMYLCASSLAGEGVGEKLFFGSGTQLSVL.

J is TRBJ2-7 and V is TRBV7-2; TRBD2 might be the D (5 bases). Germline CDR1 reads SGHTA; CDR2 reads FQGNSA. The CDR3 has 14 amino acids. V shed 4 bases and J shed 2 bases, with 12 bases lying between them. The CDR3 protein is CASSYSGETYEQYF. The CDR3 DNA is TGTGCCAGCAGCTATTCCGGGGAAACCTACGAGCAGTACTTC.

CDR3 amino acids: CASSVSGWQQGLADEQFF. CDR3 nucleotide sequence: TGTGCCAGCAGCGTAAGTGGTTGGCAACAGGGCCTCGCCGATGAGCAGTTCTTC. The V gene is TRBV9, the J gene TRBJ2-1; TRBD1 is a possible D gene (6 bases). From germline, CDR1 is SGDLS and CDR2 YYNGEE. This CDR3 is 18 amino acids long. V was trimmed by 1 base and J by 8 bases, leaving 25 bases between them.

V usage is TRBV7-2 and J usage is TRBJ2-7; 12 bases are shared with TRBD1. The V and J ends lost 7 bases and 2 bases, in that order; junction bases with no gene match: 9. Germline V gene lookup returns CDR1 SGHTA and CDR2 FQGNSA. The CDR3 is made up of 16 amino acids. This CDR3 reads CASIGFGTGGPYEQYF. In nucleotides, the CDR3 is TGTGCCAGCATAGGGTTCGGGACAGGGGGCCCCTACGAGCAGTACTTC.

The CDR3 region is CATKLGQGAGNEAFF. The CDR3 nucleotides read TGTGCCACCAAACTCGGACAGGGGGCCGGGAATGAAGCTTTCTTT. This sequence joins TRBV24-1 and TRBJ1-1; 11 bases agree with TRBD1. Losses at the gene ends were 8 bases for V and 7 bases for J; bases not matched to a gene: 11. Germline V gene lookup returns CDR1 KGHDR and CDR2 SFDVKD. The CDR3 extends over 15 amino acids.

This clone was recorded only once. This chain connects TRBV4-3 to TRBJ2-2; 9 bases line up with TRBD1. There are 16 residues in the CDR3. V was clipped by 5 bases and J by 0 bases; unmatched bases: 4. CDR1 and CDR2 from the germline V gene are LGHNA and YSLEER. CDR3 in DNA: TGCGCCAGCAGCTCCGGGACAGGGTCGAACACCGGGGAGCTGTTTTTT. It specifies CASSSGTGSNTGELFF.

The chain joins TRBV6-5 to TRBJ1-4; possibly TRBD1 for D (5 bases). The CDR3 consists of 15 residues. Germline CDR1 MNHEY, CDR2 SVGAGI. Trimming pared 7 bases from V and 0 bases from J, leaving 12 bases between. CDR3 loop: CASTMTAATNEKLFF. The DNA of the CDR3 is TGTGCCAGCACGATGACAGCTGCAACTAATGAAAAACTGTTTTTT.

This clone was recorded a few times. This chain uses TRBV6-5 with TRBJ2-2; D call uncertain. Deletions cut 7 bases from V and 10 bases from J, with 7 bases between. Germline CDR1 MNHEY, CDR2 SVGAGI. The CDR3 totals 10 residues. The DNA of the CDR3 is TGTGCCAGCACGCGAACGGAGCTGTTTTTT. Encoded protein: CASTRTELFF.